This TCR beta chain was captured in a study of Ad26.COV2.S vaccination and SARS-CoV-2 variants (dated by TCRdb to the early 2020s). Background on the whole study: Donors in the vaccine arm were drawn from COV1001, a phase I-IIa trial of Ad26.COV2.S in healthy adults that was multicentre, randomized, double-blind and placebo-controlled. Ad26.COV2.S was given intramuscularly at 5x10^10 or 1x10^11 viral particles, as a single shot or as two shots 56 days apart. TCRbeta repertoire sequencing served as the tool for gauging how specific and how broad the SARS-CoV-2-reactive T cell receptors were following Ad26.COV2.S vaccination. Participants in the trial were split at random into five groups of five each, receiving low-dose or high-dose Ad26.COV2.S once or twice, or else placebo on both occasions. Blinding of investigators to trial group allocation was maintained during experiments and outcome assessment. A total of roughly 30 samples were included in the TCR-sequenced set, comprising some 20 Ad26.COV2.S vaccine recipients, 5 placebo recipients and 8 SARS-CoV-2 convalescent individuals. Points the paper makes about the study in general: The authors noted that total T cell responses may have been underestimated by the TCR breadth and depth analyses. Spike-specific TCR breadth was higher in Ad26.COV2.S recipients than in placebo recipients (P = 0.0014). Comparable non-spike TCR breadth was observed between vaccine and placebo recipients, consistent with only spike being contained in the vaccine. After vaccination, substantial breadth of spike-specific CD8+ and CD4+ T cell responses was reported. The study was not powered to compare responses between vaccine doses or regimens.

The treatment or condition label here, explained by the study, means: 15 to 20 received Ad26.COV2.S at low or high dose, single or two shots; 5 received placebo; per-sample allocation not given. For vaccine and placebo recipients, the sequenced repertoires came from samples collected on day 63 after the first injection. Between 29 July and 7 August 2020, Cohort 1b enrolled about two dozen adults aged 18-55 years at one site in Boston, USA. Ad26.COV2.S was a replication-incompetent adenovirus type 26 vector expressing a prefusion-stabilized SARS-CoV-2 spike protein from the original Wuhan strain. On this clone itself: It lacks a known antigen. Base qualities are not at hand, and no much larger clone is one base apart.

The CDR3 covers 16 residues, taking in both the cysteine and the phenylalanine. This entry keeps only the CDR3 DNA: 48 bases, framed from base 1. Based on the germline V gene (reference sequence), the CDR1 and CDR2 sequences are SGHNT and YYREEE. At the junction V is shortened by 0 bases and J by 4 bases, with 14 bases in between. The immunoSEQ Assay was used to sequence TCRbeta CDR3 regions. After extraction, genomic DNA underwent amplification by bias-controlled multiplex PCR, followed by high-throughput sequencing. Per the original workflow: Collapsing and filtering of sequences were performed to quantify the absolute abundance of each unique TCRbeta CDR3 region. Usable DNA was measured by amplifying reference genes present in all nucleated cells, and TCRbeta template counts were normalized to that usable DNA to estimate T cell fraction. Repertoire TCRs were annotated as SARS-CoV-2-specific when V gene, CDR3 amino acid sequence and J gene were exactly matched to a known reactive TCR set. The reference SARS-CoV-2 TCR set came from MIRA and was filtered for enrichment in COVID-19-positive ImmuneCODE repertoires, removing public or cross-reactive TCRs. Using the MIRA antigens, annotated TCRs were further analysed by specific ORF or by position within an ORF. Breadth was defined as annotated unique rearrangements over total unique productive rearrangements; depth was the summed frequency of those rearrangements. TCR breadth was compared between groups using two-sided Wilcoxon rank-sum tests. As stored in TCRdb, this immuneACCESS dataset retains in-frame rearrangements with V and J assigned. A fraction of the clones does not appear; measured against another copy, unresolved V genes explain less than half of the discrepancy, and the remainder lacks a known reason. V, J and clone size reflect that table, while D and trimming were determined from the DNA. The sample table shows a few hundred thousand clones, and over 80% are seen once. The top ten clones comprise about 1.6% of the sample.

The sequences come from peripheral blood, collected in a trial of Ad26.COV2.S vaccine versus placebo. The chain is assembled from TRBV5-4 and TRBJ1-3, with an unclear D gene assignment. The sequence derives from a person between 18 and 65 years old who received the Ad26.COV2.S COVID-19 vaccine or a placebo. The nucleotides read TGTGCCAGCAGCTTGGAGGCGGGGAGGAGCGGAAACACCATATATTTT. The encoded protein is CASSLEAGRSGNTIYF.